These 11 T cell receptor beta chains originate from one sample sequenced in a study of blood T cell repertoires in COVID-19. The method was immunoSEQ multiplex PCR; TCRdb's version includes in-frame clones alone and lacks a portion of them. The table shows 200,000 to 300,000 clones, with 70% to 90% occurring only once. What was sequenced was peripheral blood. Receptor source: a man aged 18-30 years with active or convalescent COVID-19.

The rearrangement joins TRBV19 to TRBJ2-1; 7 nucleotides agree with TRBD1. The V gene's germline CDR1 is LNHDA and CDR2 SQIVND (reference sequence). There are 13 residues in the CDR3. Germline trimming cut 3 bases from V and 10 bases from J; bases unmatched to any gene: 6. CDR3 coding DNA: TGTGCCAGTAGTATCACGGGCAGGGGGGAGCAGTTCTTC. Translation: CASSITGRGEQFF.

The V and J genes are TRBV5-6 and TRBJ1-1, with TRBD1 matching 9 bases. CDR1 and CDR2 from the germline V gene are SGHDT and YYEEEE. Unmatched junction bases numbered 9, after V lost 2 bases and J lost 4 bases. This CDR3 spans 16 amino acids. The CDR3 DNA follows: TGTGCCAGCAGCTTACCCATCGGGACAGGGTTCACTGAAGCTTTCTTT. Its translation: CASSLPIGTGFTEAFF. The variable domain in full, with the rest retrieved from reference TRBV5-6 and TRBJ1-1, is DAGVTQSPTHLIKTRGQQVTLRCSPKSGHDTVSWYQQALGQGPQFIFQYYEEEERQRGNFPDRFSGHQFPNYSSELNVNALLLGDSALYLCASSLPIGTGFTEAFFGQGTRLTVV.

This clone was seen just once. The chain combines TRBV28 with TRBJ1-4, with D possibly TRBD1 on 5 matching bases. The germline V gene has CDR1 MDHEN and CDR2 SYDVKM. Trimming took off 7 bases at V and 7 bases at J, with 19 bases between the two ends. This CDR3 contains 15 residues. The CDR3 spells CASNEPGGNREKLFF. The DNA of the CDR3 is TGTGCCAGCAACGAACCGGGGGGGAATCGTGAAAAACTGTTTTTT.

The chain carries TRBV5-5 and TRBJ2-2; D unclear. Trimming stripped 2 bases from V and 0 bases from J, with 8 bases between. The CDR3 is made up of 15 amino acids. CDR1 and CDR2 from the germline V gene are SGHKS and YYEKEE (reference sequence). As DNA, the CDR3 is TGTGCCAGCAGCTTATTGGCCACGAACACCGGGGAGCTGTTTTTT. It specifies CASSLLATNTGELFF.

CDR3 loop: CASSQGLGQNYGYTF. The CDR3 coding sequence is TGCGCCAGCAGCCAAGGACTTGGACAGAACTATGGCTACACCTTC. The genes are TRBV4-3 and TRBJ1-2; maybe TRBD1 (6 bases). Germline CDR1 LGHNA, CDR2 YSLEER. Between the trimmed V and J ends, which lost 1 base and 2 bases, there was a span of 11 bases. The CDR3 runs to 15 residues.

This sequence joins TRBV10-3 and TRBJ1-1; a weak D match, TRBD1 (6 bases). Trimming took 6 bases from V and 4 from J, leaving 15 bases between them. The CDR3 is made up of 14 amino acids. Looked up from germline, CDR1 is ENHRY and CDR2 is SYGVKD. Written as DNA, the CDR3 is TGTGCCATCAGCAAACAGGGAGGGGGCACTGAAGCTTTCTTT. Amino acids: CAISKQGGGTEAFF.

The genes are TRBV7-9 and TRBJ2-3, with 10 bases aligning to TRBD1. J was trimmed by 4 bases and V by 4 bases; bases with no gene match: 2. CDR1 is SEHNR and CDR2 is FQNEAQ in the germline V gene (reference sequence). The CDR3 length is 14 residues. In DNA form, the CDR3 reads TGTGCCAGCAGCTGGGACAGGGGTGCAGATACGCAGTATTTT. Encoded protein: CASSWDRGADTQYF.

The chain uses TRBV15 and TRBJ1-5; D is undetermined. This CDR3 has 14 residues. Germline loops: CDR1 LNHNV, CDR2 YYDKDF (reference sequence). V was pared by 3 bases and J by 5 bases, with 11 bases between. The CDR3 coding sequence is TGTGCCACCAGCAGGGCCGGGAGTGATCAGCCCCAGCATTTT. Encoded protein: CATSRAGSDQPQHF.

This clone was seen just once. CDR3: CASSFSPNTEAFF. The CDR3 DNA is TGTGCCAGCAGCTTTAGTCCAAACACTGAAGCTTTCTTT. The chain has TRBV11-2 and TRBJ1-1; D is unresolved. Between the trimmed V and J ends, which lost 3 bases and 2 bases, there was a span of 7 bases. Germline V gene sequence: CDR1 SGHAT, CDR2 FQNNGV. The CDR3 contains 13 residues.

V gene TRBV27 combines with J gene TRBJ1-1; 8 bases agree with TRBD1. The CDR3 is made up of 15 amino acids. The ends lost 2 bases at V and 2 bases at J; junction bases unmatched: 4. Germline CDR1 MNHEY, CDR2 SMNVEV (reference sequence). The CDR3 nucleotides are TGTGCCAGCAGTTTAATGGACAGGGACAACACTGAAGCTTTCTTT. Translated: CASSLMDRDNTEAFF.

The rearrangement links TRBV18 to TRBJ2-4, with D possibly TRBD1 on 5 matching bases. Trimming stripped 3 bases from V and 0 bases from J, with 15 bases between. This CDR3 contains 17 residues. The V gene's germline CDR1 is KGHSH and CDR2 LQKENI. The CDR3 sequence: CASSPTTETLAKNIQYF. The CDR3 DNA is TGTGCCAGCTCACCGACGACAGAAACCCTAGCCAAAAACATTCAGTACTTC.